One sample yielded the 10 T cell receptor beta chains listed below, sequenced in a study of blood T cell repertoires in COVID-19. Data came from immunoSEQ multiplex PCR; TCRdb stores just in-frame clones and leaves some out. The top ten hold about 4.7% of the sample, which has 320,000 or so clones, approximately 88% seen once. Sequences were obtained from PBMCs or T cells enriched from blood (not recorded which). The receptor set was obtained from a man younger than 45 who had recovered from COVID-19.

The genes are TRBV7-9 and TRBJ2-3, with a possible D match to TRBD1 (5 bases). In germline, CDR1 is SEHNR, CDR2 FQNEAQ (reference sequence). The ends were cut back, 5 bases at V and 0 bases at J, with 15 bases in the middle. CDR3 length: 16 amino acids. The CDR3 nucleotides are TGTGCCAGCAGCGATCCCCTTGACAGTAGCACAGATACGCAGTATTTT. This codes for CASSDPLDSSTDTQYF.

DNA for the CDR3: TGCGCCAGCAGCCGAACGACAGGGAGTGCTGAAAAACTGTTTTTT. Protein product: CASSRTTGSAEKLFF. The genes are TRBV4-1 and TRBJ1-4; TRBD1 agrees at 7 bases. The CDR3 spans 15 residues. Trimming at V came to 4 bases and at J to 7 bases, leaving 9 bases not matched to a gene. CDR1 and CDR2 from the germline V gene are MGHRA and YSYEKL.

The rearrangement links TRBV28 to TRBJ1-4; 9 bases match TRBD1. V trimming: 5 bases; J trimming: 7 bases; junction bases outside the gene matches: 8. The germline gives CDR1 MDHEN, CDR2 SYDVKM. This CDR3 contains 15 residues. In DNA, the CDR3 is TGTGCCAGCAGTCCGCTCGGGACAGGGAGTGAAAAACTGTTTTTT. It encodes CASSPLGTGSEKLFF. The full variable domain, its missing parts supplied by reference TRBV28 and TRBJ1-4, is DVKVTQSSRYLVKRTGEKVFLECVQDMDHENMFWYRQDPGLGLRLIYFSYDVKMKEKGDIPEGYSVSREKKERFSLILESASTNQTSMYLCASSPLGTGSEKLFFGSGTQLSVL.

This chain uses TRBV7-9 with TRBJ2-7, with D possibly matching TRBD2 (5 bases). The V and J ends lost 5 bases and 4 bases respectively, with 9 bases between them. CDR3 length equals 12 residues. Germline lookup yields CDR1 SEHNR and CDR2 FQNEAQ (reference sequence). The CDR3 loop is CASSPLDYEQYF. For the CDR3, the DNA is TGTGCCAGCAGCCCACTAGATTACGAGCAGTACTTC.

The CDR3, as DNA: TGTGCCAGCAGTGAATACGGCGGGGTAGGCTCCTACGAGCAGTACTTC. This sequence encodes CASSEYGGVGSYEQYF. The chain couples TRBV6-1 to TRBJ2-7; D is possibly TRBD2 (6 bases). The CDR3 has 16 amino acids. The germline CDR1 and CDR2 sequences are MNHNS and SASEGT. V was trimmed by 2 bases and J by 0 bases, leaving 14 bases between them.

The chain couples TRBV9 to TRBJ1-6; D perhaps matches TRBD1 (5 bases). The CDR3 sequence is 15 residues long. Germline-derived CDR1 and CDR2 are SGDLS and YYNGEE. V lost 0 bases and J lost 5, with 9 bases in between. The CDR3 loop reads CASSVGGQNNSPLHF. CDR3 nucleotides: TGTGCCAGCAGCGTAGGGGGCCAAAATAATTCACCCCTCCACTTT.

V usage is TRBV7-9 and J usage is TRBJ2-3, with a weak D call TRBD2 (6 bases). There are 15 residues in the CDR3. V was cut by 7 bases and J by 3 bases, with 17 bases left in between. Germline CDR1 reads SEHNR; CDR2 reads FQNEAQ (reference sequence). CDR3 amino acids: CASNQAGTYTDTQYF. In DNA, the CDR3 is TGTGCCAGCAACCAAGCTGGGACTTATACAGATACGCAGTATTTT.

The CDR3 sequence: CASSQYRNYNEKLFF. The CDR3 nucleotides are TGTGCCAGCAGCCAATACAGGAACTATAATGAAAAACTGTTTTTT. V and J are TRBV11-2 and TRBJ1-4; perhaps TRBD1 as D (5 bases). Trimming took 5 bases from V and 4 from J, leaving 14 bases between them. This CDR3 has 15 residues. CDR1 and CDR2 (germline): SGHAT, FQNNGV. Together with reference TRBV11-2 and TRBJ1-4, the CDR3 gives the full variable domain: EAGVAQSPRYKIIEKRQSVAFWCNPISGHATLYWYQQILGQGPKLLIQFQNNGVVDDSQLPKDRFSAERLKGVDSTLKIQPAKLEDSAVYLCASSQYRNYNEKLFFGSGTQLSVL.

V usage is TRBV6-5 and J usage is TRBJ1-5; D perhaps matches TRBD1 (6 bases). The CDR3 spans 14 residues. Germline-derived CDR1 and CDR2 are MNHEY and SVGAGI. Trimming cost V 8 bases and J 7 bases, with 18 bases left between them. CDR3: CASPGRVRGQPQHF. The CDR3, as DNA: TGTGCCAGCCCCGGGAGGGTCAGGGGCCAGCCCCAGCATTTT.

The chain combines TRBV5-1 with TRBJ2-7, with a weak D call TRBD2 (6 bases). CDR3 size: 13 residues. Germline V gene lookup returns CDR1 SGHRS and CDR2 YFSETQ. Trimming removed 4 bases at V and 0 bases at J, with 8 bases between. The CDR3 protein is CASSGGSSYEQYF. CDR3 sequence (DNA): TGCGCCAGCAGCGGGGGGTCCTCCTACGAGCAGTACTTC.